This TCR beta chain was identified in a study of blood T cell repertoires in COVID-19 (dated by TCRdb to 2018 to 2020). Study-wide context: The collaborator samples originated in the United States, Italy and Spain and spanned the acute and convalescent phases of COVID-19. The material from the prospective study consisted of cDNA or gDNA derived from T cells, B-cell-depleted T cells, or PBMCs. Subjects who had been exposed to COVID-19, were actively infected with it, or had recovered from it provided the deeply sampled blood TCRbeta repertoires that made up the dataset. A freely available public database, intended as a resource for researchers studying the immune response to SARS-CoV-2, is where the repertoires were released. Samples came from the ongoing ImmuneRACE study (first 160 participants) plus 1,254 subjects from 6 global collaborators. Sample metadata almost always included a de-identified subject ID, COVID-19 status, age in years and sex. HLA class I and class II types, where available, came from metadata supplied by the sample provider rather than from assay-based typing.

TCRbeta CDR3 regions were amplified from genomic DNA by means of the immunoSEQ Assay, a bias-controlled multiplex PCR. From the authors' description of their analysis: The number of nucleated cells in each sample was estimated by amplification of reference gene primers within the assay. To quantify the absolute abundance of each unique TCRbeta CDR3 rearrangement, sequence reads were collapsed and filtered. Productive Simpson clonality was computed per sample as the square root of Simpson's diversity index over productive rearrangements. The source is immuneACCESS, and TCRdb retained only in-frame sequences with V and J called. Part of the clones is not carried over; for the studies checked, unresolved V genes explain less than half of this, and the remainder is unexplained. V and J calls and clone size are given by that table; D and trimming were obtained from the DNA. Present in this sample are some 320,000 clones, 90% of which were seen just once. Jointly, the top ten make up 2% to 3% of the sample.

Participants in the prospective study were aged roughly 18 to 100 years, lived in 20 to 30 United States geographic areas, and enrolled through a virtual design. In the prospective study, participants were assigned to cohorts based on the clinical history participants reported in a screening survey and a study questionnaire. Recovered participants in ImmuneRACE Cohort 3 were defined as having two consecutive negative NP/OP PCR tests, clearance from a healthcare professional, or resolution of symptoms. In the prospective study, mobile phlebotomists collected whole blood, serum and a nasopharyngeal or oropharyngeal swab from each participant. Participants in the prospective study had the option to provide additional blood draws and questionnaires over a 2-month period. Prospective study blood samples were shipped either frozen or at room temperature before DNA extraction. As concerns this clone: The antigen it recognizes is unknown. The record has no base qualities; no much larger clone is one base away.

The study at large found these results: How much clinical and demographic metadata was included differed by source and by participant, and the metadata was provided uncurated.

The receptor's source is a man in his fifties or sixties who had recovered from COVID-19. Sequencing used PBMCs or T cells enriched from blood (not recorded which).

The DNA sequence is TGCGCCAGCAGCCAAGGACTAGCGGGAGGGCAGGGCATCGTGCAGTACTTC. Translation gives CASSQGLAGGQGIVQYF. The chain is assembled from TRBV4-1 and TRBJ2-7; TRBD2 agrees with 14 junctional bases. From the cysteine up to the phenylalanine, the CDR3 has a length of 17 residues. Just CDR3 DNA is preserved here, 51 bases in frame from base 1. Trimmed from V: 1 base; trimmed from J: 9 bases; junction bases lacking a gene match: 11. CDR1 MGHRA and CDR2 YSYEKL were looked up in the germline V gene.